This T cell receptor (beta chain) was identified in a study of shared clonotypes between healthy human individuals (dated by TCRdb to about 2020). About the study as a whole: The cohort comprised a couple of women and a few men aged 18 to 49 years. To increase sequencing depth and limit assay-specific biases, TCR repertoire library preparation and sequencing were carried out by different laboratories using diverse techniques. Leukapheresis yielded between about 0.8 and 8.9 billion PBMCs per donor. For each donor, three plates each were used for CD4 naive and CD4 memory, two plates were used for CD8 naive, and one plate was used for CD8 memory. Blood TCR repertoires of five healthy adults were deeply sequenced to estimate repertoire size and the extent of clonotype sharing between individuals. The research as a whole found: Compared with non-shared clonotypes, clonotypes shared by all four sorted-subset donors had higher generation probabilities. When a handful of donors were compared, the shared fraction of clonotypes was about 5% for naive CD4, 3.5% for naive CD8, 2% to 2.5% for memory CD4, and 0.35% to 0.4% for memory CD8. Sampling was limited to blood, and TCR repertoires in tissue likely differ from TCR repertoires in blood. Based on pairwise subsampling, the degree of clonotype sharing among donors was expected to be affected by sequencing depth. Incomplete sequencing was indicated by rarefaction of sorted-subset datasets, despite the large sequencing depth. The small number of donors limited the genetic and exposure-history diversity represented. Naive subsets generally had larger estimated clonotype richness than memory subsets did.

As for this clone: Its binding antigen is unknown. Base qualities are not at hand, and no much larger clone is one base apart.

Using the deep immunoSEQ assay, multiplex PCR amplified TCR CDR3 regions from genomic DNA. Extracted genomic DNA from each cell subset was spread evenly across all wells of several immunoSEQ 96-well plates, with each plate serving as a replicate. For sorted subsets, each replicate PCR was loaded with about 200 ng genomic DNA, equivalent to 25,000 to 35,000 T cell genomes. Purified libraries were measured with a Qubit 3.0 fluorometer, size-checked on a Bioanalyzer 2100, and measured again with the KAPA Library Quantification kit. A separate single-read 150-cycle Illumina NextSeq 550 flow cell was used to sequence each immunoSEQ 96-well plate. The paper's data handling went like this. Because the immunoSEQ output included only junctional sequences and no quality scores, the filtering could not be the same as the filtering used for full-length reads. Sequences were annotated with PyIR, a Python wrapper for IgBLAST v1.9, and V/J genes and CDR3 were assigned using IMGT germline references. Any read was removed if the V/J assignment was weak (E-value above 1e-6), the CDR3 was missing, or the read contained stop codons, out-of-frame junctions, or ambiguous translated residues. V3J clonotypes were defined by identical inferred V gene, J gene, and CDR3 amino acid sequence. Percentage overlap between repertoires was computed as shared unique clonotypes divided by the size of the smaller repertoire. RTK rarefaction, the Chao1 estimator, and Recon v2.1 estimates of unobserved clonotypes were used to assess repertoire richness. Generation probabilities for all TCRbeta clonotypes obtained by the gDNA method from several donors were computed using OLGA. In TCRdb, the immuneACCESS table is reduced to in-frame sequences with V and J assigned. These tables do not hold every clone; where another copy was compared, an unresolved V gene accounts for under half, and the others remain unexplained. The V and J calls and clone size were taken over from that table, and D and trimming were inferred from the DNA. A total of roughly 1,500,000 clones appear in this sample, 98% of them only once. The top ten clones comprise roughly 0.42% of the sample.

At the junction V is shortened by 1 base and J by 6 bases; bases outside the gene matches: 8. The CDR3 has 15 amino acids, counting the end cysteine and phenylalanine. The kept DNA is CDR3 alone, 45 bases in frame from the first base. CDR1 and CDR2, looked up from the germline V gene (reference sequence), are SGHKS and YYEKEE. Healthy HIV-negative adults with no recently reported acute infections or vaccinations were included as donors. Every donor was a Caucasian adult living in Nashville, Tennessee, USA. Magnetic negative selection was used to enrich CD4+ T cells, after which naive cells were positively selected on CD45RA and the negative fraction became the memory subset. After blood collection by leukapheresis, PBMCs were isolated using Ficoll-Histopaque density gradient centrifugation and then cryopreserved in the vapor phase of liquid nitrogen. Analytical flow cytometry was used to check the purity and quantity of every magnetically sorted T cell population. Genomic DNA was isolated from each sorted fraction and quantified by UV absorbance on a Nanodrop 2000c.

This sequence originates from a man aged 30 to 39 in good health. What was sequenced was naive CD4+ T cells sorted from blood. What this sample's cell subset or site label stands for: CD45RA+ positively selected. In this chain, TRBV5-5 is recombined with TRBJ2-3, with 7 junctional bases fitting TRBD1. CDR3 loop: CASSLRAGGEDTQYF. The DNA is TGTGCCAGCAGCTTGAGGGCAGGGGGAGAGGATACGCAGTATTTT.